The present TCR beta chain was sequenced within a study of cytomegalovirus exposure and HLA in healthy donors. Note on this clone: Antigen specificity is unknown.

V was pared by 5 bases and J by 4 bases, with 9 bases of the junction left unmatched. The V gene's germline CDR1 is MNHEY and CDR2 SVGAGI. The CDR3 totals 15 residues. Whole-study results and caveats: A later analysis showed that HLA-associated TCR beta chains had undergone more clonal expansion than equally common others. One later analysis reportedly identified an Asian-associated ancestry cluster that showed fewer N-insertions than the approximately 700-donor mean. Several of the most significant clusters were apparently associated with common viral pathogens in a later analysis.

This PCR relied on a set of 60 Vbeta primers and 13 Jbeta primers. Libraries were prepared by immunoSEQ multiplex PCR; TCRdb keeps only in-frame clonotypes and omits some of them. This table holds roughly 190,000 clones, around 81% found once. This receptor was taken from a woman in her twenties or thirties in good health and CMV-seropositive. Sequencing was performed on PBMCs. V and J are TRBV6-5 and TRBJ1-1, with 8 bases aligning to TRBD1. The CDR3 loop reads CASSGLTGAATEAFF. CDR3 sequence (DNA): TGTGCCAGCAGTGGATTGACAGGGGCCGCCACTGAAGCTTTCTTT.